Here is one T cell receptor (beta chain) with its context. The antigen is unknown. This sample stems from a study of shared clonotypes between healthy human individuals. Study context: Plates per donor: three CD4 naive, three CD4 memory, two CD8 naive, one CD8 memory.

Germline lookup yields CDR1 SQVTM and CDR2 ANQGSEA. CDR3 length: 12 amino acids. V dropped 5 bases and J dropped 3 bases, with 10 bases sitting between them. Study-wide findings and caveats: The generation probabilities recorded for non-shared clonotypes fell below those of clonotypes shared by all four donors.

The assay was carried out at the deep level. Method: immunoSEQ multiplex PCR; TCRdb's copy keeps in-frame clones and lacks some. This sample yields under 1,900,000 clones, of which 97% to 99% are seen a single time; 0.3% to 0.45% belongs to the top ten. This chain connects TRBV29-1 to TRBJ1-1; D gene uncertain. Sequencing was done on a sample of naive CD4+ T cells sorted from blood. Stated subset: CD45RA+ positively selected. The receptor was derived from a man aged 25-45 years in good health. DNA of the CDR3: TGCAGCGTTCAGGTTTTTTACACTGAAGCTTTCTTT. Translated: CSVQVFYTEAFF.